The rows below give T cell receptor beta chains drawn from one sample of a study of post-analysis software for immune sequencing data. TCRdb re-analysed the PCR reads in MiXCR, keeping a single row per CDR3 protein. The data show over 700,000 distinct CDR3 sequences, with about 27% seen just once and approximately 0.6% held by the top ten. Input material: blood. The receptors originated from a girl between 10 and 17 years old with multiple sclerosis. CDR3s include the opening cysteine and the closing phenylalanine or tryptophan. Each record gives: D gene, clone size, V gene, J gene, CDR3 protein, CDR3 DNA. The D gene is left open where the match is weak. A clone size is listed for some rows: how often the clone was seen (once, few, many), or a class if it is expanded.

TRBD1	-	TRBV7-9	TRBJ1-5	CASSLWGDGTGVIQPQHF	TGTGCCAGCAGCTTATGGGGAGATGGGACAGGGGTTATTCAGCCCCAGCATTTT
-	few	TRBV9	TRBJ2-1	CASSTTGRNYNEQFF	TGTGCCAGCAGCACTACAGGGCGCAACTACAATGAGCAGTTCTTC
-	few	TRBV5-1	TRBJ2-7	CASSLVPGTYEQYF	TGCGCCAGCAGCTTGGTTCCAGGAACCTACGAGCAGTACTTC
TRBD2	-	TRBV28	TRBJ2-7	CASSSYPASGSYEQYF	TGTGCCAGCAGTTCCTATCCGGCTAGCGGCTCCTACGAGCAGTACTTC
-	once	TRBV6-2/TRBV6-3	TRBJ2-5	CASRLKGTYQEIQYF	TGTGCCAGCAGACTGAAAGGGACTTACCAAGAGATCCAGTACTTC
TRBD1	few	TRBV5-1	TRBJ2-5	CASSLVGQGRQETQYF	TGCGCCAGCAGCTTGGTCGGACAGGGCCGCCAAGAGACCCAGTACTTC
-	-	TRBV27	TRBJ2-3	CASRAGITDTQYF	TGTGCCAGCAGGGCCGGGATCACAGATACGCAGTATTTT
-	many	TRBV20-1	TRBJ2-1	CSAQRGSSYNEQFF	TGCAGTGCCCAGCGAGGGAGCTCCTACAATGAGCAGTTCTTC
-	-	TRBV6-5	TRBJ1-2	CASSYQVRGRDGYTF	TGTGCCAGCAGTTACCAGGTGCGGGGCCGGGATGGCTACACCTTC
-	few	TRBV20-1	TRBJ2-1	CSARERQESYNEQFF	TGCAGTGCTAGAGAGCGACAGGAGTCCTACAATGAGCAGTTCTTC
TRBD2	many	TRBV20-1	TRBJ2-5	CSAGTSREQYF	TGCAGTGCCGGGACTAGCCGGGAGCAGTACTTC
-	-	TRBV6-9	TRBJ2-3	CASPNYTDTQYF	TGTGCCAGCCCGAACTACACAGATACGCAGTATTTT
-	-	TRBV12-3/TRBV12-4	TRBJ2-5	CASSFGLTETQYF	TGTGCCAGCAGTTTTGGCCTGACGGAGACCCAGTACTTC
-	-	TRBV24-1	TRBJ2-2	CATSDPLRDSGELFF	TGTGCCACCAGTGATCCCCTTCGGGACTCCGGGGAGCTGTTTTTT
-	few	TRBV25-1	TRBJ2-3	CASSEDRGSDTQYF	TGTGCCAGCAGTGAGGATCGGGGTTCAGATACGCAGTATTTT
-	-	TRBV7-2	TRBJ1-5	CASSFVSAGNQPQHF	TGTGCCAGCAGCTTTGTTTCGGCGGGAAATCAGCCCCAGCATTTT
TRBD2	few	TRBV7-2	TRBJ2-1	CASSPTSGRRSYNEQFF	TGTGCCAGCAGCCCAACTAGCGGGAGACGTTCCTACAATGAGCAGTTCTTC
-	-	TRBV20-1	TRBJ2-3	CSAPPGADTQYF	TGCAGTGCTCCGCCTGGCGCAGATACGCAGTATTTT
-	-	TRBV11-1	TRBJ2-3	CASSSRDRDPTAGGSTSTDTQYF	TGTGCCAGCAGCAGCCGGGACAGGGACCCAACGGCGGGAGGCTCGACTAGCACAGATACGCAGTATTTT
-	-	TRBV6-5	TRBJ2-7	CASSYSRTARYEQYF	TGTGCCAGCAGTTACTCTCGGACTGCCCGGTACGAGCAGTACTTC
TRBD1	-	TRBV10-3	TRBJ1-5	CAISESQGRGTGSGGDQPQHF	TGTGCCATCAGTGAGTCCCAAGGGCGTGGGACAGGGAGTGGCGGTGATCAGCCCCAGCATTTT
-	many	TRBV7-2	TRBJ2-1	CASSTLGLFNEQFF	TGTGCCAGCAGCACCCTGGGACTCTTTAATGAGCAGTTCTTC
-	-	TRBV7-9	TRBJ2-7	CASSISSSYEQYF	TGTGCCAGCAGCATCTCGAGCTCCTACGAGCAGTACTTC
-	few	TRBV5-1	TRBJ2-5	CASSLEAVQETQYF	TGCGCCAGCAGCTTGGAGGCAGTCCAAGAGACCCAGTACTTC
TRBD2	-	TRBV12-3/TRBV12-4	TRBJ2-7	CASSSPSTSGSGYEQYF	TGTGCCAGCAGTTCGCCCTCGACTAGCGGGAGCGGCTACGAGCAGTACTTC
-	few	TRBV4-1	TRBJ2-3	CASSHRRAGRSTDTQYF	TGCGCCAGCAGCCACCGCAGAGCGGGCAGGAGCACAGATACGCAGTATTTT
-	-	TRBV6-2/TRBV6-3	TRBJ2-7	CASSKKFVPSAEQYF	TGTGCCAGCAGCAAGAAGTTCGTCCCCAGCGCCGAGCAGTACTTC
-	few	TRBV5-1	TRBJ1-2	CASSLDSTNSYGYTF	TGCGCCAGCAGCTTGGACAGCACAAACTCTTATGGCTACACCTTC
-	few	TRBV24-1	TRBJ2-5	CATSETPKETQYF	TGTGCCACCAGTGAAACTCCCAAAGAGACCCAGTACTTC
-	few	TRBV6-5	TRBJ2-7	CASTRGGQGNEQYF	TGTGCCAGCACCCGGGGGGGACAGGGAAACGAGCAGTACTTC
-	few	TRBV24-1	TRBJ2-3	CAASDLLSGPDTQYF	TGTGCCGCCAGTGATTTGTTGTCAGGCCCAGATACGCAGTATTTT
TRBD1	-	TRBV7-2	TRBJ2-7	CASSPEDRGSQYF	TGTGCCAGCAGCCCTGAGGACAGGGGGTCCCAGTACTTC
TRBD1	few	TRBV2	TRBJ2-3	CATRDGTGDYTDTQYF	TGTGCCACAAGGGACGGGACAGGGGACTACACAGATACGCAGTATTTT
-	-	TRBV5-1	TRBJ2-2	CASSNPGGELFF	TGCGCCAGCAGCAACCCCGGTGGGGAGCTGTTTTTT
-	-	TRBV5-5	TRBJ1-2	CASNWGDYGYTF	TGTGCCAGCAACTGGGGGGACTATGGCTACACCTTC
-	many	TRBV14	TRBJ2-1	CASSQTFFSYNEQFF	TGTGCCAGCAGCCAAACATTCTTCTCCTACAATGAGCAGTTCTTC
-	-	TRBV5-1	TRBJ2-3	CASSLGFAGYTDTQYF	TGCGCCAGCAGCTTGGGCTTCGCGGGATACACAGATACGCAGTATTTT
TRBD1	-	TRBV5-1	TRBJ1-3	CASSLHAGTGDGNTIYF	TGCGCCAGCAGCTTGCATGCTGGGACAGGGGACGGAAACACCATATATTTT
-	few	TRBV2	TRBJ2-1	CASKDQRNLPPNEQFF	TGTGCCAGCAAGGACCAGCGGAACCTCCCTCCCAATGAGCAGTTCTTC
-	few	TRBV11-2	TRBJ2-5	CASSLRPVQETQYF	TGTGCCAGCAGCTTACGACCGGTCCAAGAGACCCAGTACTTC
-	few	TRBV20-1	TRBJ2-1	CSALGPSYNEQFF	TGCAGTGCTCTCGGGCCCTCCTACAATGAGCAGTTCTTC
-	few	TRBV20-1	TRBJ1-1	CSALGTENTEAFF	TGCAGTGCACTCGGGACGGAGAACACTGAAGCTTTCTTT
-	-	TRBV5-1	TRBJ2-5	CASSLGALEQYF	TGCGCCAGCAGCTTGGGGGCCTTGGAGCAGTACTTC
-	few	TRBV18	TRBJ2-3	CASSPKPGGTDTQYF	TGTGCCAGCTCACCGAAACCGGGGGGCACAGATACGCAGTATTTT
TRBD1	-	TRBV18	TRBJ2-7	CASSPPRTGMGEQYF	TGTGCCAGCTCACCACCACGGACAGGGATGGGGGAGCAGTACTTC